The clone carrying this T cell receptor (beta chain) was seen a few times. What it binds is not known. A J-beta primer mix and a sample-barcoded 5' primer were used in a second PCR of about 7 to 12 cycles. Each sample provided no less than 2.5 million CDR3-containing paired-end reads. TCRdb re-derived calls from the 5' RACE reads in MiXCR, one entry per CDR3 protein. The sample consists of some 640,000 distinct CDR3 sequences, 45% to 50% of them appearing once. This sample is part of a study of blood T cells in healthy people across ages. Broader study findings: Donor CMV infection status was unknown, possibly confounding age-related changes in expanded clonotypes. Higher diversity, along with more naive CD4+ cells, distinguished long-lived donors from aged donors.

Each sample provided at least 5 micrograms of extracted total RNA. V was cut by 0 bases and J by 4 bases, with 7 bases left in between. The germline V gene encodes CDR1 LGHNA and CDR2 YSLEER. The CDR3 is made up of 13 amino acids. This TCR was sampled from a woman aged 55-69 years in good health. This chain links TRBV4-3 with TRBJ2-7; D call uncertain. Specimen: blood. The DNA for the CDR3 is TGCGCCAGCAGCCAAGATCAAGGGTACGAGCAGTACTTC. Its translation is CASSQDQGYEQYF.